The sequence of this T cell receptor (beta chain) was determined in a study of shared clonotypes between healthy human individuals. The length of the CDR3 is 15 residues. The ends were cut back, 3 bases at V and 6 bases at J, with 15 bases in the middle. Germline CDR1 KGHSH, CDR2 LQKENI. In the original workflow: ImmunoSEQ junction-only sequences lacked quality scores, so their filtering differed. Clones were sequenced by immunoSEQ multiplex PCR, and TCRdb holds only the in-frame ones, with some missing. That table gives V, J and clone size, and the DNA gave D and trimming. The sample consists of 1.5 million to 1.9 million clones, approximately 98% of them appearing once.

V usage is TRBV18 and J usage is TRBJ2-1; D is unresolved. The sequence derives from a man younger than 45 in good health. Source material: naive CD4+ T cells sorted from blood. Described subset: CD45RA+ positively selected. CDR3 residues: CASSPPAPWGNEQFF. CDR3 coding DNA: TGTGCCAGCTCACCGCCAGCACCTTGGGGCAATGAGCAGTTCTTC.